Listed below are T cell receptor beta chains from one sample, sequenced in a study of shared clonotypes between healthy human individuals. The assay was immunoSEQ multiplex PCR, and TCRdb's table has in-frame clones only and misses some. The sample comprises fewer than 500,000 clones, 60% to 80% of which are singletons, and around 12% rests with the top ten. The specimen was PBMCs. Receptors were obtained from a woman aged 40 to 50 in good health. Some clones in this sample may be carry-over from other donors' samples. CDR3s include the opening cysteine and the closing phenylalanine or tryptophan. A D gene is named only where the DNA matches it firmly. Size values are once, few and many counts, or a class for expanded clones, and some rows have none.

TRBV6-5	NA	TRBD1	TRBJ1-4	TGTGCCAGCAGTCGGGGGACAGCTAATGAAAAACTGTTTTTT	CASSRGTANEKLFF
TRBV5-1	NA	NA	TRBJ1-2	TGCGCCAGCAGCTCCGAATCCAGGGTGGCCTATGGCTACACCTTC	CASSSESRVAYGYTF
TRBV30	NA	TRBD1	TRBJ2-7	TGTGCCTGGAGTACAGAGACAGGGGGCCACCACGAGCAGTACTTC	CAWSTETGGHHEQYF
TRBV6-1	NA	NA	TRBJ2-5	TGTGCCAGCACATCGGTCAGCACGGAGGGTGCCCAGTACTTC	CASTSVSTEGAQYF
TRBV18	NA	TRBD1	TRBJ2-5	TGTGCCAGCTCACGGACAGGGGGCGGACAAGAGACCCAGTACTTC	CASSRTGGGQETQYF
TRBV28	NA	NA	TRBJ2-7	TGTGCCAGCAGTTTGGTTGCGTTCTCCTACGAGCAGTACTTC	CASSLVAFSYEQYF
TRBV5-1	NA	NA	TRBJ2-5	TGCGCCAGCAGCTTGTTAGCGGTTCGAGGTCAAGAGACCCAGTACTTC	CASSLLAVRGQETQYF
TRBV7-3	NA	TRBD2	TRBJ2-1	TGTGCCAGCAGCTCATTAGCGGGAGGGCCGTACAATGAGCAGTTCTTC	CASSSLAGGPYNEQFF
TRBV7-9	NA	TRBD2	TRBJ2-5	TGTGCCGAGGGACTAGCGGGAGAAGAGACCCAGTACTTC	CAEGLAGEETQYF
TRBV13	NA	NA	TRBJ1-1	TGTGCCAGCAGCCCTCCTCCCACGTGGGGGAACACTGAAGCTTTCTTT	CASSPPPTWGNTEAFF
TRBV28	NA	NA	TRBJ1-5	TGTGCCAGCAGTTTCGGTCCAACAGGTCAGCCCCAGCATTTT	CASSFGPTGQPQHF
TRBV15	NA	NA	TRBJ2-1	TGTGCCACCAGCAGAGGGGGACAACCCAATGAGCAGTTCTTC	CATSRGGQPNEQFF
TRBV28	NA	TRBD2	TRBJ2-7	TGTGCCAGCAGCGCTAGCGGGTTTAACGAGCAGTACTTC	CASSASGFNEQYF
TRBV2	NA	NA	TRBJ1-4	TGTGCCAGCAGTGAAGGGGGGGCACTTGAAAAACTGTTTTTT	CASSEGGALEKLFF
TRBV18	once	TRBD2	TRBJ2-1	TGTGCCAGCTCGCCGACTAGCGGGAGTCATGAGCAGTTCTTC	CASSPTSGSHEQFF
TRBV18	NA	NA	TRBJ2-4	TGTGCCAGCTCACCCTCGGCGGGGGCTGGCAAAAACATTCAGTACTTC	CASSPSAGAGKNIQYF
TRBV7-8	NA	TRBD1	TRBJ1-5	TGTGCCAGCAGCGACAGACAGGGGGTATATAGCAATCAGCCCCAGCATTTT	CASSDRQGVYSNQPQHF
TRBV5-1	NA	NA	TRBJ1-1	TGCGCCAGCAGCTTGGACCCTGACGAAAGAGCTTTCTTT	CASSLDPDERAFF
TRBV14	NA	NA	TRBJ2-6	TGTGCCAGCAGCCAGGCCCTTGGGGCCAACGTCCTGACTTTC	CASSQALGANVLTF
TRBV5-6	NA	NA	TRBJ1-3	TGTGCCAGCAGCTTGAGAGTCAGCCTCTCTGGAAACACCATATATTTT	CASSLRVSLSGNTIYF
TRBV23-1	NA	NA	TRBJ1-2	TGCGCCAGCAGTCAAAGGACAGCTGATACCGGACACCTGTCAATTGGTGGCTACACCTTC	CASSQRTADTGHLSIGGYTF
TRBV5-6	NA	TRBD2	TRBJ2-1	TGTGCCAGCAGCCCGGCCCTAGCGGCCCCCTACAATGAGCAGTTCTTC	CASSPALAAPYNEQFF
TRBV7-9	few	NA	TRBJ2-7	TGTGCCAGCAGCGACCGGGCCGAGGACGAGCAGTACTTC	CASSDRAEDEQYF
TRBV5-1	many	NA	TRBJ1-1	TGCGCCAGCAGCTTGGCGGGGACGGATGAAGCTTTCTTT	CASSLAGTDEAFF
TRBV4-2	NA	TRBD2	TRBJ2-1	TGTGCCAGCAGCCAAGATAAGCTAGCGGTTTTCAATGAGCAGTTCTTC	CASSQDKLAVFNEQFF
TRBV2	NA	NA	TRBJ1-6	TGTGCCAGCAGTGGGACCGAAGGGTACTCACCCCTCCACTTT	CASSGTEGYSPLHF
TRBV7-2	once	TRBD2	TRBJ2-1	TGTGCCAGCAGCCCAGGACTAGCTTTAAGCTCCTACAATGAGCAGTTCTTC	CASSPGLALSSYNEQFF
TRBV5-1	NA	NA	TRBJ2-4	TGCGCCAGCAGCTTGGACGGGTTAGCCAAAAACATTCAGTACTTC	CASSLDGLAKNIQYF
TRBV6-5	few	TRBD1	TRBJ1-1	TGTGCCAGCAGTTACTCCGCGAGACAGGGACCTGAAGCTTTCTTT	CASSYSARQGPEAFF
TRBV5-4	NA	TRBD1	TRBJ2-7	TGTGCCAGCAGCTCGGGACAGGGGGCCTCCTACGAGCAGTACTTC	CASSSGQGASYEQYF
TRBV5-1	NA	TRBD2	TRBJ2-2	TGCGCCAGCGTTCCTAGCGGGAGGGCCCTGACCGGGGAGCTGTTTTTT	CASVPSGRALTGELFF
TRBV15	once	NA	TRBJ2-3	TGTGCCACCAGCGGGACGAGCACAGATACGCAGTATTTT	CATSGTSTDTQYF
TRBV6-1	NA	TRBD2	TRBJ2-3	TGTGCCAGCAGTGAAGTGGGCGGGAGAGGGACAGATACGCAGTATTTT	CASSEVGGRGTDTQYF
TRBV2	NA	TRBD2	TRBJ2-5	TGTGCCAGCGGGGCTAGCGGGAGCGAGACCCAGTACTTC	CASGASGSETQYF
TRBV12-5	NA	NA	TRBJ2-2	TGTGCTAGTGGTTTGGGGCTCGGGGAGGTAAGCACCGGGGAGCTGTTTTTT	CASGLGLGEVSTGELFF
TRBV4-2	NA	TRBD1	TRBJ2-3	TGTGCCAGCAGCCAAGGGACAGGGGCCACAGATACGCAGTATTTT	CASSQGTGATDTQYF
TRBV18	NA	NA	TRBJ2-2	TGTGCCAGCTCACTCAACGGACCGCTAAACACCGGGGAGCTGTTTTTT	CASSLNGPLNTGELFF
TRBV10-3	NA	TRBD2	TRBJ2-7	TGTGCCATCAGTGAGGCGGGAGAGTACGGCGAGCAGTACTTC	CAISEAGEYGEQYF
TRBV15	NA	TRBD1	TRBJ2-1	TGTGCCACCAGCTCAGGGGGATCCTACAATGAGCAGTTCTTC	CATSSGGSYNEQFF
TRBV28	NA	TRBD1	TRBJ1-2	TGTGCCAGCAGGACATTAACCTCAGGGGGCGGTACGCGTGGCTACACCTTC	CASRTLTSGGGTRGYTF